Listed here is a single T cell receptor beta chain. What it binds is not known. This entry is derived from a study of vaccination and CD4 T cells after COVID-19. On the study more broadly: Post-vaccine specimens were obtained a median 72 days after dose two (range 14 to 241). Overlapping spike pools from SARS-CoV-2 and HCoV-NL63, HCoV-OC43 and HCoV-229E served as culture stimuli.

The treatment denotes: approximately nine-day PBMC culture with coronavirus spike peptide pools or control peptides (ViraFEST assay). Once peptide pools had expanded antigen-specific T cells, ViraFEST sequenced TCRs. The assay that was used to sequence DNA from cultured CD4+ T cells was the Oncomine TCR Beta short-read assay. One entry per CDR3 protein, called by TCRdb with MiXCR from the PCR reads. The sample yields 12,000 or so distinct CDR3 sequences, less than 55% seen once. The CDR3 is 14 residues long. Trimming pared 4 bases from V and 1 base from J, leaving 11 bases between. CDR1 is MNHNS, CDR2 SASEGT, per germline.

The sequence was obtained from a human donor with COVID-19. This chain joins TRBV6-1 and TRBJ2-7; the D call may be TRBD1 or TRBD2 (6 bases each). Material for sequencing was cultured CD4+ T cells from blood. Written as DNA, the CDR3 is TGTGCCAGCAGTGTAGGGGGGCGTTCCTACGAGCAGTACTTC. Amino acid sequence: CASSVGGRSYEQYF.